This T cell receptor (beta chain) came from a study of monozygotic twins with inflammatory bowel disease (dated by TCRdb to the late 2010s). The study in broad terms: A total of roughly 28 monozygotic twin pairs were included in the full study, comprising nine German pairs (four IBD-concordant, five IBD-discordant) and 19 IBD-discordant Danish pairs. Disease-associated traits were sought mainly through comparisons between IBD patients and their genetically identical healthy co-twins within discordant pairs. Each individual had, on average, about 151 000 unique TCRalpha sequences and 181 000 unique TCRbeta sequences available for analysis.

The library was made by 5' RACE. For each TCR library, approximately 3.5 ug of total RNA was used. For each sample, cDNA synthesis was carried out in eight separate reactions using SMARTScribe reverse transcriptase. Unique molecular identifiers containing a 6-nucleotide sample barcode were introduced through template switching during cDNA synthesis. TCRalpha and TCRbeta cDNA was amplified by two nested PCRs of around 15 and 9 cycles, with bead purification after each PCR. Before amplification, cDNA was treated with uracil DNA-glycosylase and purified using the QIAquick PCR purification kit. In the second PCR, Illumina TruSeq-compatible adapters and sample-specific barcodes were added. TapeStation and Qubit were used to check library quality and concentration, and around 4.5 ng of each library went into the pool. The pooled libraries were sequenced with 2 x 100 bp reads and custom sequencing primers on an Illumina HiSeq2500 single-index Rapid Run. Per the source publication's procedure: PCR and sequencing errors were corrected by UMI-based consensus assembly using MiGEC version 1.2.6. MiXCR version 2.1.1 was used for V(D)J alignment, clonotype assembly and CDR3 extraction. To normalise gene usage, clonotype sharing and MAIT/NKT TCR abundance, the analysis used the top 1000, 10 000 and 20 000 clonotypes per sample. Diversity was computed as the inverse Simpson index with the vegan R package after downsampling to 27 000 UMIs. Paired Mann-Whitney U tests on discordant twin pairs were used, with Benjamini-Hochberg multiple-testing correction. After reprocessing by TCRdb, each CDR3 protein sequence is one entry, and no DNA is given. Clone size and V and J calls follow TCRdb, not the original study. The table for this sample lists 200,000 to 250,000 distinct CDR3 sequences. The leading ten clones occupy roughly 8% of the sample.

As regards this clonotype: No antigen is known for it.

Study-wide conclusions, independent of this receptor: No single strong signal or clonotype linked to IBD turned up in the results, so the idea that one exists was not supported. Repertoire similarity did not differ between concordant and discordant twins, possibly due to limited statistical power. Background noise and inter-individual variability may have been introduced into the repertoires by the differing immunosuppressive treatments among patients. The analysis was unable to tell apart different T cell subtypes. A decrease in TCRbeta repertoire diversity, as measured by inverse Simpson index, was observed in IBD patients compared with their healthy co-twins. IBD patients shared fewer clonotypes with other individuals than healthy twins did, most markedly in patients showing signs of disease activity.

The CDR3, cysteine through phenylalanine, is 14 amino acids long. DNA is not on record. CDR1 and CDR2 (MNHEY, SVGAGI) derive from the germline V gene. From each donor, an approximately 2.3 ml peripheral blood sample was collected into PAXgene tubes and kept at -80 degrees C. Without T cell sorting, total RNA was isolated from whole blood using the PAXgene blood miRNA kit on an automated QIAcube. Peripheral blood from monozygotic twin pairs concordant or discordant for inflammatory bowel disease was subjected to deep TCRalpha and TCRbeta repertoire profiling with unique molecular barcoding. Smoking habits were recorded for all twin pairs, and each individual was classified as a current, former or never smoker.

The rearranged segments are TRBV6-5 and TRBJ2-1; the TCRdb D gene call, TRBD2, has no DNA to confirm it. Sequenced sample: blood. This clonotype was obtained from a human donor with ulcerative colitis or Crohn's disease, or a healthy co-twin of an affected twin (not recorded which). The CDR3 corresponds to CASSLGLGGNEQFF.